Listed below are T cell receptor beta chains from one sample, sequenced in a study of blood T cells in healthy people across ages. MiXCR, applied by TCRdb to the 5' RACE reads, yields one record per CDR3 protein. The sample contains 500,000 to 550,000 distinct CDR3 sequences, approximately 25% of which appear only once. These data are also associated with another study on T cells of mothers and their children.

Sequencing was performed on blood. Receptors originate from a boy between 10 and 17 years old in good health. CDR3s include the opening cysteine and the closing phenylalanine or tryptophan. D genes are given only for firm matches. Part of the rows lack a size; the others show once, few, many or a class for expanded clones.

.,TRBJ1-1,TRBV18,.,16,TGTGCCAGCTCATCGAGGCCAGGACCCGAAAACACTGAAGCTTTCTTT,CASSSRPGPENTEAFF
.,TRBJ1-5,TRBV2,TRBD1,16,TGTGCCAGCAGGTTTGGGACAGGGTATAGCAATCAGCCCCAGCATTTT,CASRFGTGYSNQPQHF
.,TRBJ2-1,TRBV9,TRBD2,17,TGTGCCAGCAGCGGATCGACTAGCGGGATCCCATTCGATGAGCAGTTCTTC,CASSGSTSGIPFDEQFF
.,TRBJ2-5,TRBV4-2,.,14,TGTGCCAGCAGCCAAGATCCGAGCGAGGAGACCCTGTACTTC,CASSQDPSEETLYF
many,TRBJ1-1,TRBV28,.,13,TGTGCCAGCAGTCTTAACATGAACACTGAAGCTTTCTTT,CASSLNMNTEAFF
.,TRBJ2-5,TRBV29-1,.,12,TGCAGCGTTGCGGGGGTTCAAGAGACCCAGTACTTC,CSVAGVQETQYF
.,TRBJ2-2,TRBV28,TRBD1,15,TGTGCCAGCAGTTTATCGTCAGGGGGCACCGGGGAGCTGTTTTTT,CASSLSSGGTGELFF
.,TRBJ2-3,TRBV7-2,.,14,TGTGCCAGCGGCTTAGACCCCCACACAGATACGCAGTATTTT,CASGLDPHTDTQYF
.,TRBJ1-3,TRBV29-1,.,13,TGCAGCGTACCGGACCCCTCTGGAAACACCATATATTTT,CSVPDPSGNTIYF
.,TRBJ2-5,TRBV7-9,TRBD1,16,TGTGCCAGCGGCTTAGGCCGGGGACAGCCGCCCGAGACCCAGTACTTC,CASGLGRGQPPETQYF
.,TRBJ2-1,TRBV6-6,TRBD2,16,TGTGCCAGCAGTTCCCCGGGGGGTGCGGCCGCGGATGAGCAGTTCTTC,CASSSPGGAAADEQFF
few,TRBJ1-6,TRBV27,TRBD1,16,TGTGCCAGCAGTTTAACATGGACAGGGGATAATTCACCCCTCCACTTT,CASSLTWTGDNSPLHF
.,TRBJ2-1,TRBV9,TRBD1,15,TGTGCCAGCAGGGATAGGACAGGGCTGAACAATGAGCAGTTCTTC,CASRDRTGLNNEQFF
few,TRBJ1-1,TRBV7-9,TRBD1,11,TGTGCCAGCAGCGACAGGGAGGAAGCTTTCTTT,CASSDREEAFF
.,TRBJ1-2,TRBV7-9,TRBD1,16,TGTGCCAGCAGCTTGGCTTTAGGGGGCGTTAACTATGGCTACACCTTC,CASSLALGGVNYGYTF
.,TRBJ2-6,TRBV20-1,.,13,TGCAGTGCGGGGGGCTCTGGGGCCAACGTCCTGACTTTC,CSAGGSGANVLTF
.,TRBJ1-4,TRBV20-1,.,15,TGCAGTGCTAGAGATCGGGGCAGGTGTAGCGAAAAACTGTTTTTT,CSARDRGRCSEKLFF
.,TRBJ1-1,TRBV20-1,.,15,TGCAGTGCTAGAGATAATCAAGGGGCGGACACTGAAGCTTTCTTT,CSARDNQGADTEAFF